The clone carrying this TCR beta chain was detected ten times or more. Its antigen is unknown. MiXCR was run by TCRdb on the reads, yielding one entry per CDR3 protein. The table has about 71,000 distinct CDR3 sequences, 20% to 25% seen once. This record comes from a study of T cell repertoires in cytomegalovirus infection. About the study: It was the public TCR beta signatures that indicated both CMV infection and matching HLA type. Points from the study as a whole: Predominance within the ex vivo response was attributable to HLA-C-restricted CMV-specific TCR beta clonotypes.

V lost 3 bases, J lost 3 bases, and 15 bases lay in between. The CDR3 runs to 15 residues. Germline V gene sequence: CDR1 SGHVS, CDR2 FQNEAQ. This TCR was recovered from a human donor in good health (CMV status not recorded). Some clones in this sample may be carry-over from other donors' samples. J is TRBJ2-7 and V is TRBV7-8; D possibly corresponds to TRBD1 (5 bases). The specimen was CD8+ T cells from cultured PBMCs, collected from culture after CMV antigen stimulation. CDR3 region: CASSFLATDFYEQYF. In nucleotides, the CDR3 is TGTGCCAGCAGCTTCCTGGCGACAGACTTCTACGAGCAGTACTTC.